The T cell receptor beta chain under discussion was sequenced for a study of blood T cell repertoires in COVID-19. Whole-study context: Italy, Spain and the United States were the sources of the convalescent and acute COVID-19 samples. Sources were T cells, B-cell-depleted T cells, or PBMCs; the material itself was cDNA or gDNA.

As processed by the authors: Amplification of reference gene primers provided the estimated nucleated cell counts. Measured with immunoSEQ multiplex PCR; TCRdb has only the in-frame clones, and not every one. V, J and clone size derive from that table, while D and trimming were established from the DNA sequence. The repertoire has roughly 150,000 clones, roughly 88% of them found once; the top ten carry 5.5% to 8%. The CDR3 covers 14 residues. CDR1 and CDR2 from the germline V gene are LNHDA and SQIVND (reference sequence). The V segment lost 3 bases and the J segment 7 bases; nucleotides outside the gene matches: 6.

Sequencing was carried out using peripheral blood. This TCR came from a woman aged 45 to 65 in a cohort sampled during active or convalescent COVID-19. The chain is built from TRBV19 and TRBJ2-7, with 10 bases fitting TRBD1. The CDR3 sequence: CASSIRDRGREQYF. The CDR3 DNA reads TGTGCCAGTAGTATCCGGGACAGGGGTCGAGAGCAGTACTTC.